Given below is one TCR beta chain in context. Its specificity is unknown. These data are taken from a study of cytomegalovirus exposure and HLA in healthy donors. General study findings and limits: Association with HLA alleles at 0.05 false discovery rate was found for roughly 17,000 TCR beta sequences in a later analysis. The study labeled around 160 TCR beta chains cytomegalovirus-associated. Whilst most TCR sequences proved rare, a subset of public TCRs occurred across many donors.

Germline V gene lookup returns CDR1 GTSNPN and CDR2 SVGIG (reference sequence). The germline V and J ends were trimmed by 1 base and 5 bases, with 9 bases remaining between them. The CDR3 totals 13 residues. PCR involved 60 Vbeta and 13 Jbeta primers. Clones were sequenced by immunoSEQ multiplex PCR, and TCRdb holds only the in-frame ones, with some missing. The table records about 160,000 clones, 82% of them present only once. This TCR was sampled from a girl aged 2 to 9 in good health and CMV-seropositive. Sequencing input: PBMCs. The chain has TRBV30 and TRBJ2-4, with D unresolved. The CDR3 reads CAWSDSRENIQYF. As DNA, the CDR3 is TGTGCCTGGAGTGATAGTCGGGAAAACATTCAGTACTTC.